The 19 T cell receptor beta chains reported below all come from one sample, sequenced in a study of blood T cell repertoires in COVID-19. Measured with immunoSEQ multiplex PCR; TCRdb has only the in-frame clones, and not every one. The data hold a few hundred thousand clones, with roughly four fifths observed a single time. The sequenced sample consisted of PBMCs or T cells enriched from blood (not recorded which). The receptors were sampled from a man aged 50-59 years who had recovered from COVID-19.

The chain joins TRBV6-5 to TRBJ2-1; 12 positions agree with TRBD2. The length of the CDR3 is 15 residues. The junction had 4 bases not matched to a gene; V was cut back by 6 bases and J by 4 bases. The germline CDR1 and CDR2 sequences are MNHEY and SVGAGI. DNA for the CDR3: TGTGCCAGCAGCGCCGGGACTAGCGGGTACAATGAGCAGTTCTTC. It encodes CASSAGTSGYNEQFF.

V usage is TRBV7-9 and J usage is TRBJ1-4, with 8 bases matching TRBD1. CDR3 length: 17 residues. Germline V CDR1 and CDR2: SEHNR, FQNEAQ (reference sequence). The J segment lost 5 bases and the V segment lost 9 bases, leaving 17 bases of the junction unmatched. CDR3 nucleotide sequence: TGTGCCAGTGCCCGCGGGGTAGGCAGGGGGCGGAATGAAAAACTGTTTTTT. This codes for CASARGVGRGRNEKLFF.

The V call is TRBV7-2, the J call TRBJ1-5; 10 positions match TRBD1. The V gene end was trimmed by 5 bases and the J gene end by 1 base; junction bases not matched to a gene: 5. CDR1 and CDR2 (germline): SGHTA, FQGNSA. CDR3 length: 16 residues. CDR3 residues: CASSPGQGLSNQPQHF. The CDR3 DNA reads as TGTGCCAGCAGCCCGGGACAGGGGCTGAGCAATCAGCCCCAGCATTTT.

The V gene is TRBV18, the J gene TRBJ1-4; D is unclear. Germline V gives CDR1 KGHSH, CDR2 LQKENI. V was cut by 6 bases and J by 3 bases, with 8 bases left in between. The CDR3 runs 13 residues. CDR3: CASSSGSNEKLFF. CDR3 coding DNA: TGTGCCAGCTCCTCGGGGTCTAATGAAAAACTGTTTTTT.

The V and J genes are TRBV7-2 and TRBJ2-6, with TRBD1 matching 8 bases. Looked up from germline, CDR1 is SGHTA and CDR2 is FQGNSA. The CDR3 is made up of 17 amino acids. The trim removed 3 bases at V and 4 bases at J, leaving 8 bases unmatched. The CDR3 DNA sequence: TGTGCCAGCAGCTTCAGGCAGGGGGCGCGCGGGGCCAACGTCCTGACTTTC. It encodes CASSFRQGARGANVLTF.

This clone was seen only a few times. This chain joins TRBV7-8 and TRBJ2-7; TRBD2 matches at 9 bases. The CDR3 is made up of 15 amino acids. V was clipped by 6 bases and J by 0 bases; unmatched bases: 6. The germline gives CDR1 SGHVS, CDR2 FQNEAQ. The CDR3 loop reads CASSPSGISSYEQYF. The CDR3 DNA follows: TGTGCCAGCAGTCCTAGCGGGATCAGCTCCTACGAGCAGTACTTC.

The J gene is TRBJ1-1, the V gene TRBV2; D is undetermined. CDR1 is SNHLY and CDR2 is FYNNEI in the germline V gene. This CDR3 has 11 amino acids. V lost 3 bases and J 10 bases, leaving 9 bases between the germline ends. CDR3 DNA: TGTGCCAGCAGTGAGCCTCTAAGAGCTTTCTTT. Amino acids: CASSEPLRAFF.

The rearrangement uses TRBV7-3 and TRBJ2-1; 7 positions agree with TRBD2. Unmatched junction bases numbered 8, after V lost 5 bases and J lost 13 bases. CDR3 length equals 12 residues. From germline, CDR1 is SGHTA and CDR2 FQGTGA. The CDR3 reads CASSPRDYPQFF. The CDR3 DNA reads as TGTGCCAGCAGCCCGCGGGACTACCCCCAGTTCTTC.

The chain couples TRBV2 to TRBJ2-1, with a weak D call TRBD1 (6 bases). The CDR3 has 12 residues. Germline assignment: CDR1 SNHLY and CDR2 FYNNEI. Trimming removed 6 bases at V and 8 bases at J, with 11 bases between. The CDR3 sequence is CASRQQGYEQFF. For the CDR3, the DNA is TGTGCCAGCAGACAACAGGGCTATGAGCAGTTCTTC.

This chain connects TRBV5-4 to TRBJ1-3, with D unclear. This CDR3 has 15 residues. The V and J ends lost 0 bases and 4 bases respectively, with 11 bases between them. Germline V lookup: CDR1 SGHNT, CDR2 YYREEE (reference sequence). The CDR3 loop reads CASSLATGAGNTIYF. CDR3 bases: TGTGCCAGCAGCTTGGCCACGGGAGCCGGAAACACCATATATTTT.

This clone showed up just a few times. This chain connects TRBV29-1 to TRBJ1-4; unclear D gene. Trimming cost V 6 bases and J 0 bases, with 11 bases left between them. CDR3 length: 14 amino acids. CDR1 and CDR2 from the germline V gene are SQVTM and ANQGSEA. This CDR3 is CSVQRAATNEKLFF. In DNA form, the CDR3 reads TGCAGCGTCCAGAGGGCCGCAACTAATGAAAAACTGTTTTTT.

The sample holds a few counts of this clone. The germline gene is not matched at one end of the junction; a read error may be the cause. This chain uses TRBV3-1 (or the pseudogene TRBV3-2) with TRBJ1-2; unclear D gene. Germline values: CDR1 LGHDT, CDR2 YNNKEL (reference sequence). The CDR3 length is 11 residues. The CDR3 reads CASSQDRRADF. CDR3 in DNA: TGTGCCAGCAGCCAAGACCGCCGAGCCGATTTC.

The chain links TRBV30 to TRBJ2-4; TRBD2 is a possible D gene (5 bases). The V end was cut by 2 bases, the J end by 4 bases, with 6 bases between. CDR1 and CDR2 (germline): GTSNPN, SVGIG (reference sequence). This CDR3 is built from 12 residues. In nucleotides, the CDR3 is TGTGCCTGGAGTAGAGGGAAAAACATTCAGTACTTC. Residues: CAWSRGKNIQYF.

The V call is TRBV7-9, the J call TRBJ1-1; no firm D call. Germline V CDR1 and CDR2: SEHNR, FQNEAQ (reference sequence). The CDR3 runs 11 residues. Deletions cut 5 bases from V and 4 bases from J, with 5 bases between. The CDR3 DNA reads TGTGCCAGCAGCCCTGTCACTGAAGCTTTCTTT. Protein product: CASSPVTEAFF.

This rearrangement joins TRBV5-1 to TRBJ2-2; TRBD1 is a possible D gene (5 bases). V lost 3 bases and J 6 bases, leaving 9 bases between the germline ends. CDR3 size: 13 residues. The germline V gene has CDR1 SGHRS and CDR2 YFSETQ. CDR3: CASSWLGPGELFF. The CDR3 region has the DNA TGCGCCAGCAGCTGGTTGGGGCCCGGGGAGCTGTTTTTT.

To note about this clone: Sequence at one end of the junction differs from germline and may be a read error. This rearrangement joins TRBV7-7 to TRBJ1-4; maybe TRBD1 (6 bases). This CDR3 has 15 residues. The germline V gene encodes CDR1 SSHAT and CDR2 FNYEAQ (reference sequence). The CDR3 loop is CASSLGSRGGEKLFF. CDR3 DNA: TGTGCTAGCAGCTTAGGCTCCAGGGGCGGTGAAAAACTGTTTTTT. The entire variable domain, with the rest obtained from reference TRBV7-7 and TRBJ1-4, is as follows: GAGVSQSPRYKVTKRGQDVTLRCDPISSHATLYWYQQALGQGPEFLTYFNYEAQPDKSGLPSDRFSAERPEGSISTLTIQRTEQRDSAMYRCASSLGSRGGEKLFFGSGTQLSVL.

The V call is TRBV9, the J call TRBJ2-5, with D unclear. The V end lost 0 bases, the J end lost 5 bases, and 5 bases lay between the germline ends. Germline CDR1 is SGDLS and CDR2 is YYNGEE. The CDR3 has 12 residues. The CDR3 region is CASSVVGETQYF. The CDR3 coding sequence is TGTGCCAGCAGCGTAGTCGGGGAGACCCAGTACTTC.

The chain carries TRBV11-2 and TRBJ1-2; D possibly corresponds to TRBD1 (6 bases). Germline CDR1 and CDR2: SGHAT and FQNNGV. With 5 bases removed from V and 5 bases from J, the gap between germline ends came to 9 bases. The CDR3 covers 12 residues. The CDR3 region is CASSPQGYGYTF. The CDR3 region has the DNA TGTGCCAGCAGCCCACAGGGATATGGCTACACCTTC. The variable domain in full, completed from reference TRBV11-2 and TRBJ1-2, reads EAGVAQSPRYKIIEKRQSVAFWCNPISGHATLYWYQQILGQGPKLLIQFQNNGVVDDSQLPKDRFSAERLKGVDSTLKIQPAKLEDSAVYLCASSPQGYGYTFGSGTRLTVV.

The chain joins TRBV9 to TRBJ2-1; 10 positions agree with TRBD2. Germline V CDR1 and CDR2: SGDLS, YYNGEE. The trim removed 4 bases at V and 4 bases at J, leaving 8 bases unmatched. This CDR3 is 16 amino acids long. The CDR3 region is CASSPRTSGRYNEQFF. CDR3 sequence (DNA): TGTGCCAGCAGCCCCCGGACTAGCGGTAGATACAATGAGCAGTTCTTC.